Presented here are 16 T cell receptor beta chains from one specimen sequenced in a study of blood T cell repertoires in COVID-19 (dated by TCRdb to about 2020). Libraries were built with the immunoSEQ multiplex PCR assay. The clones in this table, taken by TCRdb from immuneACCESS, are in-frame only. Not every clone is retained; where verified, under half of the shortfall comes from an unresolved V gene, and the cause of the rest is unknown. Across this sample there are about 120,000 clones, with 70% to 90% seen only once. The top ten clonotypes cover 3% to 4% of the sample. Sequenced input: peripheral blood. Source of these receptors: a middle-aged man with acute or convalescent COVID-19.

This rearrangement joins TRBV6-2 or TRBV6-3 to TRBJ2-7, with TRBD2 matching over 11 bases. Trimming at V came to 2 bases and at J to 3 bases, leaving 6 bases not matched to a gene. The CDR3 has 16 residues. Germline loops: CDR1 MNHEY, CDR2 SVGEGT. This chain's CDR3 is CASSYGRTSGGYEQYF. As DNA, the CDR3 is TGTGCCAGCAGTTACGGAAGAACTAGCGGGGGCTACGAGCAGTACTTC.

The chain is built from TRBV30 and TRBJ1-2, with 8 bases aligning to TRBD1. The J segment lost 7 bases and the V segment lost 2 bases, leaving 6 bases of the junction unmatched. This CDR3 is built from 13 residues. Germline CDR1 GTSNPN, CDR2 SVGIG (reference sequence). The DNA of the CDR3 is TGTGCCTGGAGTTATCAGGGGGCGGGTGGCTACACCTTC. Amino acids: CAWSYQGAGGYTF.

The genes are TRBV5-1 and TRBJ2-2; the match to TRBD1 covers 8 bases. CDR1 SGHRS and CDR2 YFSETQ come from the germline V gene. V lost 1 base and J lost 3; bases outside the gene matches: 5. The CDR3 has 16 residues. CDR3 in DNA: TGCGCCAGCAGCTTGCCACAGGGGGTAGACACCGGGGAGCTGTTTTTT. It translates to CASSLPQGVDTGELFF.

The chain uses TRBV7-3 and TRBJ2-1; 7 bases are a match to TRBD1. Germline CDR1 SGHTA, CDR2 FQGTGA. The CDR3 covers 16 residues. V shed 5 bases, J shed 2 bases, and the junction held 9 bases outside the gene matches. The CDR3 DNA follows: TGTGCCAGCAGCAGGCGCCCGGGACAGACCTACAATGAGCAGTTCTTC. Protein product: CASSRRPGQTYNEQFF.

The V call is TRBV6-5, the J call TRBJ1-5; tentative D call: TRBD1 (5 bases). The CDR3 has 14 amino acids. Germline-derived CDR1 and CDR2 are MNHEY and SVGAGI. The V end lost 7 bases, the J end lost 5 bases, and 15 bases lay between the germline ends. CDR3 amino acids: CASTMMGGYQPQHF. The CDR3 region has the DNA TGTGCCAGCACCATGATGGGGGGATATCAGCCCCAGCATTTT.

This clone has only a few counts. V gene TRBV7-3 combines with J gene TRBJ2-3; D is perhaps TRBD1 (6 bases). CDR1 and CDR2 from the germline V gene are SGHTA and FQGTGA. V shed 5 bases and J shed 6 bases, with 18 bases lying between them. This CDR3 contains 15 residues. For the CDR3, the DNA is TGTGCCAGCAGCGAACAGGGCACGGACTTCGATACGCAGTATTTT. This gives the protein CASSEQGTDFDTQYF.

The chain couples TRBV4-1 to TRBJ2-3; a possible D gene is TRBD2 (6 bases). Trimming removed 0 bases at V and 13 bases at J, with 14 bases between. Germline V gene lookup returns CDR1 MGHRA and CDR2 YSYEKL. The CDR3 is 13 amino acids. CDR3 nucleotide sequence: TGCGCCAGCAGCCAAGATCGGGGGTCCTGGAAGTATTTT. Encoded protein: CASSQDRGSWKYF.

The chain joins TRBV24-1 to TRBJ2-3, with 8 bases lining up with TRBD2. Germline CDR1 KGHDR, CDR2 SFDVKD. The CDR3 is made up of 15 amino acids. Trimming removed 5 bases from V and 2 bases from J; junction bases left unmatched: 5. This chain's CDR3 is CATSGAGGVTDTQYF. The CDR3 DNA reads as TGTGCCACCAGTGGTGCGGGGGGCGTCACAGATACGCAGTATTTT.

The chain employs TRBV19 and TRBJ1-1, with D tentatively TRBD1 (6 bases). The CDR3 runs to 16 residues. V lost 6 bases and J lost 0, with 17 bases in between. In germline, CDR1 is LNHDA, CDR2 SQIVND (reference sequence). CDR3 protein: CASRRGRDTLNTEAFF. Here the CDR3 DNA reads TGTGCCAGTAGGCGCGGGAGGGACACCTTGAACACTGAAGCTTTCTTT.

In nucleotides, the CDR3 is TGTGCCAGCAGTTACGGGACAAACTCTGGAAACACCATATATTTT. This gives the protein CASSYGTNSGNTIYF. The chain couples TRBV6-5 to TRBJ1-3, with a tentative D call TRBD1 (6 bases). The CDR3 runs 15 residues. V was pared by 2 bases and J by 0 bases, with 8 bases between. CDR1 MNHEY and CDR2 SVGAGI come from the germline V gene.

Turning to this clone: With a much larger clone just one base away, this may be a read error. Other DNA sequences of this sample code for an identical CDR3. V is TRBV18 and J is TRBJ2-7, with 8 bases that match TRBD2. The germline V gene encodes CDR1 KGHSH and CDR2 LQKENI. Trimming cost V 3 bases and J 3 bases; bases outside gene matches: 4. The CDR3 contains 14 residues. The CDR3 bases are TGTGCCAGCTCACCGGGACTAGTAAACTACGAGCAGTACTTC. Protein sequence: CASSPGLVNYEQYF.

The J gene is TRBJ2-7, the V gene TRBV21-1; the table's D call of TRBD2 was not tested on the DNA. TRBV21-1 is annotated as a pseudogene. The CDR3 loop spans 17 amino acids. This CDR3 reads CASSIPPPLAGVYEQYF. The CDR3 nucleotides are TGTGCCAGCAGCATTCCCCCGCCCTTAGCGGGGGTATACGAGCAGTACTTC.

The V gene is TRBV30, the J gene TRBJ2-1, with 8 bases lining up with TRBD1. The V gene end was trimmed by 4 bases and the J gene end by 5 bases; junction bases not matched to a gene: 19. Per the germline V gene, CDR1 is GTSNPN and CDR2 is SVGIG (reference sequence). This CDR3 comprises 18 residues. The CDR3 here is CAWTNPGQDIRDDNEQFF. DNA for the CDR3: TGTGCCTGGACTAATCCGGGACAGGATATACGCGACGACAATGAGCAGTTCTTC.

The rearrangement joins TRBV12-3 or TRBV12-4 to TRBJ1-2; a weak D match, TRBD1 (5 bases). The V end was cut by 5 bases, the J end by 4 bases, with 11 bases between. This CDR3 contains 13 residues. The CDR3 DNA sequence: TGTGCCAGCAGTCTGGGGCGGACCTATGGCTACACCTTC. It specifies CASSLGRTYGYTF.

CDR3 loop: CASSLVAGGRGDTQYF. CDR3 DNA sequence: TGTGCCAGCAGTTTAGTAGCGGGGGGGCGAGGAGATACGCAGTATTTT. The chain carries TRBV27 and TRBJ2-3, with 11 bases that match TRBD2. J was trimmed by 5 bases and V by 2 bases; bases with no gene match: 6. The CDR3 is 16 amino acids. CDR1 is MNHEY and CDR2 is SMNVEV in the germline V gene (reference sequence).

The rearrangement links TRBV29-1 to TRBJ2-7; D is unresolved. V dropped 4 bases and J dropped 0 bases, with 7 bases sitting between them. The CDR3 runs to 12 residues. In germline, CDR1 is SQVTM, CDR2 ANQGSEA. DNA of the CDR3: TGCAGCGTTGTCCCAAACTCCTACGAGCAGTACTTC. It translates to CSVVPNSYEQYF.